The next 5 T cell receptor beta chains were all read from a single sample in a study of T cell repertoires in cytomegalovirus infection. No antigen is known for these receptors. Via MiXCR, TCRdb re-called the reads, giving one row per CDR3 protein. Of 300,000 to 400,000 distinct CDR3 sequences in the sample, around 25% were seen once. The sequencing here drew on cultured PBMCs, taken from culture after CMV antigen stimulation. Source of these receptors: a human donor in good health (CMV status not recorded). Some clones in this sample may be carry-over from other donors' samples.

This chain joins TRBV6-1 and TRBJ2-3; D gene ambiguous. The CDR3 sequence is 17 residues long. V shed 5 bases and J shed 0 bases, with 18 bases lying between them. Germline CDR1 reads MNHNS; CDR2 reads SASEGT. The CDR3 spells CASSNPWGKASTDTQYF. The CDR3 DNA follows: TGTGCCAGCAGTAACCCCTGGGGAAAGGCTAGCACAGATACGCAGTATTTT.

The genes are TRBV6-1 and TRBJ2-7, with 9 bases matching TRBD1. Trimming removed 4 bases from V and 3 bases from J; junction bases left unmatched: 7. This CDR3 has 15 amino acids. Germline CDR1 is MNHNS and CDR2 is SASEGT. Here the CDR3 DNA reads TGTGCCAGCAGTGTGTCGGGACAGGGTAACTACGAGCAGTACGTC. The encoded protein is CASSVSGQGNYEQYV.

The chain is built from TRBV5-1 and TRBJ2-1; possible D gene TRBD2, 6 bases. This CDR3 spans 14 amino acids. Germline V CDR1 and CDR2: SGHRS, YFSETQ. The V and J ends lost 4 bases and 3 bases respectively, with 11 bases between them. The DNA of the CDR3 is TGCGCCAGCAGCCGGGGCGGGGTCTACAATGAGCAGTTCTTC. Translation gives CASSRGGVYNEQFF. Supplemented by reference TRBV5-1 and TRBJ2-1, the full variable domain reads KAGVTQTPRYLIKTRGQQVTLSCSPISGHRSVSWYQQTPGQGLQFLFEYFSETQRNKGNFPGRFSGRQFSNSRSEMNVSTLELGDSALYLCASSRGGVYNEQFFGPGTRLTVL.

With respect to this clonotype: A read error may be the cause here, since a much bigger clone is one base away. The chain uses TRBV12-3 or TRBV12-4 and TRBJ1-2; no firm D call. The germline V and J ends were trimmed by 3 bases and 7 bases, with 15 bases remaining between them. The CDR3 is 14 residues long. The DNA of the CDR3 is TGTGCCAGCAGTTTTGTGGACTTCATCGGTGGCTACACCTTC. It codes for CASSFVDFIGGYTF.

This clonotype has more than one count but fewer than ten. The chain joins TRBV6-6 to TRBJ1-3, with D tentatively TRBD1 (6 bases). The V gene's germline CDR1 is MNHNY and CDR2 SVGAGI (reference sequence). V was trimmed by 0 bases and J by 2 bases, leaving 11 bases between them. The CDR3 is 16 residues long. DNA for the CDR3: TGTGCCAGCAGTTACTCTAGGGGGTTACCTGGAAACACCATATATTTT. Its translation: CASSYSRGLPGNTIYF.